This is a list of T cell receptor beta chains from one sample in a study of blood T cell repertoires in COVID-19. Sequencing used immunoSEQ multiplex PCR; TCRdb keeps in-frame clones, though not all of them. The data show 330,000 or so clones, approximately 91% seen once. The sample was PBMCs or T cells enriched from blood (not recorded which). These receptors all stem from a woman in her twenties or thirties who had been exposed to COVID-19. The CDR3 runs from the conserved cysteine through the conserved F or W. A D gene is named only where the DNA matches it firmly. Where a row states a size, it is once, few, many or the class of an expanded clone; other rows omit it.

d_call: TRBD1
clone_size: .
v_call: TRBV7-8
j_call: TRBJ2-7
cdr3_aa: CASSSTTGQAYEQYF
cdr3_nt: TGTGCCAGCAGCTCCACAACTGGACAGGCCTACGAGCAGTACTTC

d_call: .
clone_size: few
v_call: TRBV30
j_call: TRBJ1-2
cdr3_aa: CAWGFLTGHANTNYGYTF
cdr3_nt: TGTGCCTGGGGCTTCCTCACGGGACACGCGAATACTAACTATGGCTACACCTTC

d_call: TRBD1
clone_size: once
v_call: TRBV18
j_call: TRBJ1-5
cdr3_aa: CASSPQGTGTNQPQHF
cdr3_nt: TGTGCCAGCTCACCCCAGGGGACAGGAACTAATCAGCCCCAGCATTTT

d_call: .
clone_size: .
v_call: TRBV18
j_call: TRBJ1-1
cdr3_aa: CASSPGEPDEAFF
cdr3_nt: TGTGCCAGCTCACCAGGGGAGCCTGATGAAGCTTTCTTT

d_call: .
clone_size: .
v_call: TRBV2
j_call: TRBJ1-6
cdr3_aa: CASTRSDSPLHF
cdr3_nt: TGTGCCAGCACTCGGTCTGATTCACCCCTCCACTTT

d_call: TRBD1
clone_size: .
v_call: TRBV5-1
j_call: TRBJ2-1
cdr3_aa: CASSLGAGGDEQFF
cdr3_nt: TGCGCCAGCAGCTTGGGGGCAGGGGGCGATGAGCAGTTCTTC

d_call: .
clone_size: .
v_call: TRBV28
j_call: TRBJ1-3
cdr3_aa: CASSSGGGINAGNTIYF
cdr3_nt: TGTGCCAGCAGTTCCGGGGGGGGTATAAACGCTGGAAACACCATATATTTT

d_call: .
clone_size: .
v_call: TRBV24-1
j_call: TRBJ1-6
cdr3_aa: CATSASAYNSPLHF
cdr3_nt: TGTGCCACCAGTGCCAGTGCCTATAATTCACCCCTCCACTTT

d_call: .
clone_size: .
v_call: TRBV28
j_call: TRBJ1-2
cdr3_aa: CASSPTAGWFGYTF
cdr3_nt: TGTGCCAGCAGTCCGACGGCGGGGTGGTTTGGCTACACCTTC

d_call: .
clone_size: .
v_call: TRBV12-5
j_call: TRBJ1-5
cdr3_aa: CASAAPGGINQPQHF
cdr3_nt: TGTGCTAGTGCGGCCCCCGGGGGGATCAATCAGCCCCAGCATTTT

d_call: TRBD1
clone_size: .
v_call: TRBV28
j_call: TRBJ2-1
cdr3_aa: CASSLDRESYNEQFF
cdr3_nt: TGTGCCAGCAGCCTAGACAGGGAAAGCTACAATGAGCAGTTCTTC

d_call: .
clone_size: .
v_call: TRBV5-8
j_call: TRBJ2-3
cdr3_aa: CASSFYTESTDTQYF
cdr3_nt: TGTGCCAGCAGCTTTTACACAGAGAGCACAGATACGCAGTATTTT

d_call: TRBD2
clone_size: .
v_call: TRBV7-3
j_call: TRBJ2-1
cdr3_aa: CASSLYSGGGRAGNEQFF
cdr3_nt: TGTGCCAGCAGCTTATACTCCGGAGGCGGGAGGGCGGGCAATGAGCAGTTCTTC

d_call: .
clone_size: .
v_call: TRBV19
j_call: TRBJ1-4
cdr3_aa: CASSRDLVEKLFF
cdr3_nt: TGTGCCAGTAGTAGAGACCTAGTCGAAAAACTGTTTTTT

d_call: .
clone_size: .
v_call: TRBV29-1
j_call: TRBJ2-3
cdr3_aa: CSVPGTSTDTQYF
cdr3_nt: TGCAGCGTTCCGGGGACATCAACAGATACGCAGTATTTT

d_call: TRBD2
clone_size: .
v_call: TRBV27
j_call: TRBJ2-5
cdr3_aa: CASSSPLAGGEETQYF
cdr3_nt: TGTGCCAGCAGTTCCCCTCTAGCGGGAGGTGAGGAGACCCAGTACTTC

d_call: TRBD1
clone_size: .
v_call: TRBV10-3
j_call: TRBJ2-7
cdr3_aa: CAIRDLDRAIEQYF
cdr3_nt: TGTGCCATCAGGGACTTGGACAGGGCTATCGAGCAGTACTTC